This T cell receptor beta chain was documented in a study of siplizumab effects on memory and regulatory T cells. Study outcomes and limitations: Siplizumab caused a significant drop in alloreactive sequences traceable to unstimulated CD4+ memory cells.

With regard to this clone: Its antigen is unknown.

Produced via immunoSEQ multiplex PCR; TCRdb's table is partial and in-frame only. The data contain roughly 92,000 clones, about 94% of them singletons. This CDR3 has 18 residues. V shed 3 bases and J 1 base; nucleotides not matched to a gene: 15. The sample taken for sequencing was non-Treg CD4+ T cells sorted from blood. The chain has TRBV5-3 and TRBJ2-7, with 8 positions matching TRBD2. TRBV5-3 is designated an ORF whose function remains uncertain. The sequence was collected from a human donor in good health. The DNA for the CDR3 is TGTGCCAGAAGCTATCAATTGGCGGGAGGCGATTTGTCCTACGAGCAGTACTTC. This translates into CARSYQLAGGDLSYEQYF.